The rows below give T cell receptor beta chains drawn from one sample of a study of T cell repertoires in cytomegalovirus infection. Their antigens are not known. In TCRdb, the reads were re-called with MiXCR into one record per CDR3 protein. This sample has approximately 730,000 distinct CDR3 sequences, with just under 30% found just once. Sample: cultured CD8+ T cells from PBMCs, taken from culture after CMV antigen stimulation. The receptors here all came from a human donor in good health (CMV status not recorded). Some clones in this sample may be carry-over from other donors' samples. CDR3s include the opening cysteine and the closing phenylalanine or tryptophan. Each record gives: V gene, clone size, D gene, J gene, CDR3 protein, CDR3 DNA. The D gene is left open where the match is weak. Size is stated for part of the rows, as once, few or many counts, or as a class when the clone is expanded.

TRBV7-2	few	-	TRBJ2-1	CASSFPPLGRYNEQFF	TGTGCCAGCAGCTTTCCCCCCCTGGGCCGTTACAATGAGCAGTTCTTC
TRBV7-6	-	-	TRBJ2-7	CASSLHGSYEQYF	TGTGCCAGCAGCCTACATGGATCCTACGAGCAGTACTTC
TRBV6-8	-	-	TRBJ1-5	CASSYVPDRSNQPQHF	TGTGCCAGCAGTTACGTCCCCGATCGGAGCAATCAGCCCCAGCATTTT
TRBV7-9	few	-	TRBJ2-5	CASSPGQYSQETQYF	TGTGCCAGCAGTCCCGGACAGTATAGCCAAGAGACCCAGTACTTC
TRBV7-2	many	TRBD1	TRBJ1-1	CASSLADRGGEAFF	TGTGCCAGCAGCTTAGCCGACAGGGGCGGGGAGGCTTTCTTT
TRBV4-1	-	-	TRBJ2-3	CASSQEGTHPDTQYF	TGCGCCAGCAGCCAAGAGGGGACCCACCCAGATACGCAGTATTTT
TRBV7-6	few	TRBD1	TRBJ2-3	CASSSLLGTGDFLLITDTQYF	TGTGCCAGCAGCAGCCTATTGGGGACAGGGGACTTCCTACTAATCACAGATACGCAGTATTTT
TRBV7-9	-	TRBD1	TRBJ1-2	CASSPSGTGNGYTF	TGTGCCAGCAGCCCCTCCGGGACAGGGAACGGCTACACCTTC
TRBV7-2	-	TRBD1	TRBJ1-6	CARRAPGGLYNSPLHF	TGTGCCAGGAGGGCCCCAGGGGGACTCTATAATTCACCCCTCCACTTT
TRBV12-3/TRBV12-4	-	TRBD1	TRBJ2-1	CASRGQGANNEQFF	TGTGCCAGCAGGGGACAGGGGGCTAACAATGAGCAGTTCTTC
TRBV12-5	-	-	TRBJ1-1	CAWSDGLNTEAFF	TGTGCTTGGTCGGACGGACTGAACACTGAAGCTTTCTTT
TRBV20-1	-	-	TRBJ2-2	CSARLAGELFF	TGCAGTGCTAGGCTAGCCGGGGAGCTGTTTTTT
TRBV7-3	-	-	TRBJ2-3	CASSLRPQDTQYF	TGTGCCAGCAGCTTACGACCGCAGGATACGCAGTATTTT
TRBV6-5	few	-	TRBJ2-7	CASSYGQSGRAYEQYF	TGTGCCAGCAGTTATGGTCAGTCAGGGCGTGCCTACGAGCAGTACTTC
TRBV2	-	-	TRBJ1-5	CASGENSNQPQHF	TGTGCCTCGGGGGAGAATAGCAATCAGCCCCAGCATTTT
TRBV20-1	few	TRBD1	TRBJ2-5	CSAQRTGGVTRKETQYF	TGCAGTGCTCAGCGGACAGGGGGAGTGACAAGGAAGGAGACCCAGTACTTC
TRBV20-1	-	TRBD2	TRBJ2-5	CSARDRLALSGETQYF	TGCAGTGCTAGAGATAGACTAGCGCTCTCTGGGGAGACCCAGTACTTC
TRBV7-9	-	TRBD1	TRBJ2-5	CASSSRTGSLLLQETQYF	TGTGCCAGCAGCTCTCGGACAGGCTCTCTTCTATTACAAGAGACCCAGTACTTC
TRBV20-1	once	TRBD2	TRBJ2-2	CSARDTLAGGANTGELFF	TGCAGTGCTAGAGATACACTAGCGGGGGGGGCGAACACCGGGGAGCTGTTTTTT
TRBV28	-	TRBD1	TRBJ1-2	CASSLRTGGDYGYTF	TGTGCCAGCAGTTTAAGGACAGGGGGTGACTATGGCTACACCTTC